A selection of T cell receptor beta chains follows, all from one sample in a study of blood T cells in healthy people across ages. TCRdb re-derived calls from the 5' RACE reads in MiXCR, one entry per CDR3 protein. This sample has approximately 940,000 distinct CDR3 sequences, with around 48% found just once. The source material was blood. The receptors were gathered from a man under 40 in good health. Each CDR3 is given with its conserved first and last residue. Each record gives: J gene, V gene, D gene, clone size, CDR3 protein, CDR3 DNA. A D gene is named only where the DNA matches it firmly. Expanded clones are given a class, and other clones once, few, many or no size at all.

j_call: TRBJ1-2; v_call: TRBV19; d_call: TRBD1; clone_size: NA; cdr3_aa: CASSGQANEANYGYTF; cdr3_nt: TGTGCCAGTAGCGGACAGGCGAACGAAGCTAACTATGGCTACACCTTC
j_call: TRBJ2-1; v_call: TRBV7-9; d_call: TRBD1; clone_size: NA; cdr3_aa: CASSLAGTGVYNEQFF; cdr3_nt: TGTGCCAGCAGCTTAGCGGGGACAGGGGTCTACAATGAGCAGTTCTTC
j_call: TRBJ2-7; v_call: TRBV20-1; d_call: NA; clone_size: few; cdr3_aa: CSALEYRQYEQYF; cdr3_nt: TGCAGTGCGCTAGAGTACAGGCAGTACGAGCAGTACTTC
j_call: TRBJ1-2; v_call: TRBV2; d_call: NA; clone_size: few; cdr3_aa: CASSGGVRNGYTF; cdr3_nt: TGTGCCAGCTCCGGAGGGGTTAGGAATGGCTACACCTTC
j_call: TRBJ1-4; v_call: TRBV25-1; d_call: NA; clone_size: few; cdr3_aa: CATGSGGDGSEKLFF; cdr3_nt: TGTGCCACCGGGTCGGGGGGAGATGGTAGTGAAAAACTGTTTTTT
j_call: TRBJ1-2; v_call: TRBV4-1; d_call: TRBD1; clone_size: NA; cdr3_aa: CASSQDRQGVGYTF; cdr3_nt: TGCGCCAGCAGCCAAGATCGCCAGGGGGTTGGCTACACCTTC
j_call: TRBJ2-5; v_call: TRBV3-1; d_call: TRBD2; clone_size: NA; cdr3_aa: CASSQGQGTSLAETQYF; cdr3_nt: TGTGCCAGCAGCCAAGGACAAGGGACTAGCTTGGCGGAGACCCAGTACTTC
j_call: TRBJ1-4; v_call: TRBV6-5; d_call: TRBD1; clone_size: NA; cdr3_aa: CASSAGQGVEKLFF; cdr3_nt: TGTGCCAGCAGTGCGGGACAGGGTGTTGAAAAACTGTTTTTT
j_call: TRBJ2-3; v_call: TRBV6-6; d_call: NA; clone_size: NA; cdr3_aa: CASRTSNGADTQYF; cdr3_nt: TGTGCCAGCAGGACCTCGAACGGCGCAGATACGCAGTATTTT
j_call: TRBJ2-1; v_call: TRBV5-1; d_call: NA; clone_size: NA; cdr3_aa: CVSQEGGDEQFF; cdr3_nt: TGCGTCTCACAGGAAGGGGGGGATGAGCAGTTCTTC
j_call: TRBJ2-6; v_call: TRBV4-1; d_call: NA; clone_size: NA; cdr3_aa: CASAYTSSGANVLTF; cdr3_nt: TGCGCCAGCGCATACACGAGCTCTGGGGCCAACGTCCTGACTTTC
j_call: TRBJ2-1; v_call: TRBV7-2; d_call: TRBD1; clone_size: NA; cdr3_aa: CASRSDRGEYNEQFF; cdr3_nt: TGTGCCAGCAGATCCGACAGGGGGGAGTACAATGAGCAGTTCTTC
j_call: TRBJ1-2; v_call: TRBV2; d_call: NA; clone_size: NA; cdr3_aa: CASSSGQSLYGYTF; cdr3_nt: TGTGCCAGCAGTTCCGGACAGTCCCTCTATGGCTACACCTTC
j_call: TRBJ2-7; v_call: TRBV7-2; d_call: TRBD2; clone_size: many; cdr3_aa: CASSSPGLAYEQYF; cdr3_nt: TGTGCCAGCAGTTCGCCGGGACTAGCGTACGAGCAGTACTTC
j_call: TRBJ2-1; v_call: TRBV7-9; d_call: NA; clone_size: few; cdr3_aa: CASNGVSYNEQFF; cdr3_nt: TGTGCCAGCAACGGGGTCTCCTACAATGAGCAGTTCTTC
j_call: TRBJ2-7; v_call: TRBV27; d_call: NA; clone_size: NA; cdr3_aa: CASSAYRANYDEQYF; cdr3_nt: TGTGCCAGCAGTGCTTACAGGGCTAATTACGACGAGCAGTACTTC
j_call: TRBJ1-2; v_call: TRBV27; d_call: NA; clone_size: few; cdr3_aa: CASSLRGTLYGYTF; cdr3_nt: TGTGCCAGCAGTTTAAGGGGCACGCTCTATGGCTACACCTTC
j_call: TRBJ2-1; v_call: TRBV7-2; d_call: NA; clone_size: NA; cdr3_aa: CASSAAPSSYNEQFF; cdr3_nt: TGTGCCAGCAGCGCCGCTCCATCTTCATACAATGAGCAGTTCTTC
j_call: TRBJ1-2; v_call: TRBV4-2; d_call: NA; clone_size: NA; cdr3_aa: CASSQDNQGSGYTF; cdr3_nt: TGTGCCAGCAGCCAAGATAACCAGGGTAGTGGCTACACCTTC
j_call: TRBJ2-3; v_call: TRBV27; d_call: NA; clone_size: few; cdr3_aa: CASSPILVTDTQYF; cdr3_nt: TGTGCCAGCAGCCCGATCCTGGTTACAGATACGCAGTATTTT
j_call: TRBJ1-2; v_call: TRBV4-1; d_call: TRBD1; clone_size: NA; cdr3_aa: CASRLGQGASPNCGYTF; cdr3_nt: TGCGCTAGCAGACTAGGACAGGGGGCTAGCCCGAACTGTGGCTACACCTTC
j_call: TRBJ2-3; v_call: TRBV28; d_call: NA; clone_size: NA; cdr3_aa: CASRSTGGGGTDTQYF; cdr3_nt: TGTGCCAGCAGGTCTACAGGGGGAGGGGGCACAGATACGCAGTATTTT
j_call: TRBJ1-2; v_call: TRBV14; d_call: NA; clone_size: NA; cdr3_aa: CASSQVGTGYTF; cdr3_nt: TGTGCCAGCAGCCAAGTTGGGACCGGCTACACCTTC
j_call: TRBJ2-3; v_call: TRBV27; d_call: TRBD2; clone_size: few; cdr3_aa: CASSWISGGADTQYF; cdr3_nt: TGTGCCAGCAGTTGGATTAGCGGGGGCGCAGATACGCAGTATTTT
j_call: TRBJ1-1; v_call: TRBV4-3; d_call: TRBD1; clone_size: NA; cdr3_aa: CASSPRAQGDTEAFF; cdr3_nt: TGCGCCAGCAGCCCTCGGGCACAGGGGGACACTGAAGCTTTCTTT
j_call: TRBJ2-3; v_call: TRBV7-9; d_call: NA; clone_size: NA; cdr3_aa: CASRIQEDTQYF; cdr3_nt: TGTGCCAGCAGAATACAGGAGGATACGCAGTATTTT
j_call: TRBJ2-1; v_call: TRBV9; d_call: NA; clone_size: few; cdr3_aa: CASSVGGANEQFF; cdr3_nt: TGTGCCAGCAGCGTAGGAGGGGCGAATGAGCAGTTCTTC
j_call: TRBJ2-7; v_call: TRBV5-1; d_call: TRBD2; clone_size: NA; cdr3_aa: CASSPGTRGYEQYF; cdr3_nt: TGCGCCAGCAGCCCCGGGACTAGAGGCTACGAGCAGTACTTC
j_call: TRBJ1-2; v_call: TRBV15; d_call: NA; clone_size: once; cdr3_aa: CATSRDWGGGYTF; cdr3_nt: TGTGCCACCAGCAGAGATTGGGGGGGGGGCTACACCTTC
j_call: TRBJ2-5; v_call: TRBV20-1; d_call: NA; clone_size: many; cdr3_aa: CSARDHGRETQYF; cdr3_nt: TGCAGTGCTAGAGATCATGGTCGAGAGACCCAGTACTTC
j_call: TRBJ1-1; v_call: TRBV12-3/TRBV12-4; d_call: NA; clone_size: few; cdr3_aa: CASIQSGTSGAFF; cdr3_nt: TGTGCCAGCATCCAATCAGGGACCAGTGGAGCTTTCTTT
j_call: TRBJ2-3; v_call: TRBV11-3; d_call: NA; clone_size: few; cdr3_aa: CASSLEGRTTDTQYF; cdr3_nt: TGTGCCAGCAGCTTAGAGGGCAGGACCACAGATACGCAGTATTTT
j_call: TRBJ2-3; v_call: TRBV29-1; d_call: NA; clone_size: many; cdr3_aa: CSVALDGSSTDTQYF; cdr3_nt: TGCAGCGTTGCCTTGGACGGTTCTAGCACAGATACGCAGTATTTT
j_call: TRBJ2-3; v_call: TRBV20-1; d_call: TRBD2; clone_size: NA; cdr3_aa: CSARAGERGGNTQYF; cdr3_nt: TGCAGTGCTAGAGCCGGGGAGCGGGGAGGCAATACGCAGTATTTT
j_call: TRBJ1-5; v_call: TRBV4-2; d_call: NA; clone_size: NA; cdr3_aa: CASSQDRGGQPQHF; cdr3_nt: TGTGCCAGCAGCCAAGACCGGGGCGGGCAGCCCCAGCATTTT
j_call: TRBJ1-5; v_call: TRBV29-1; d_call: NA; clone_size: NA; cdr3_aa: CSVEKPDRNSNQPQHF; cdr3_nt: TGCAGCGTGGAAAAACCTGACAGAAATAGCAATCAGCCCCAGCATTTT
j_call: TRBJ2-5; v_call: TRBV10-3; d_call: NA; clone_size: few; cdr3_aa: CAISESQASLETQYF; cdr3_nt: TGTGCCATCAGTGAGTCACAGGCTAGTTTGGAGACCCAGTACTTC
j_call: TRBJ2-1; v_call: TRBV27; d_call: TRBD2; clone_size: NA; cdr3_aa: CASSGRAEAVEQFF; cdr3_nt: TGTGCCAGCAGCGGGAGGGCCGAGGCAGTTGAGCAGTTCTTC
j_call: TRBJ2-1; v_call: TRBV29-1; d_call: NA; clone_size: many; cdr3_aa: CSVERGNEQFF; cdr3_nt: TGCAGCGTTGAAAGGGGGAATGAGCAGTTCTTC
j_call: TRBJ1-1; v_call: TRBV6-1; d_call: NA; clone_size: NA; cdr3_aa: CASNEDLDTEAFF; cdr3_nt: TGTGCCAGCAATGAGGACTTAGACACTGAAGCTTTCTTT
j_call: TRBJ2-3; v_call: TRBV4-1; d_call: TRBD2; clone_size: NA; cdr3_aa: CASSTRLAGATDTQYF; cdr3_nt: TGCGCCAGCTCAACAAGACTAGCGGGGGCCACAGATACGCAGTATTTT
j_call: TRBJ2-2; v_call: TRBV7-2; d_call: TRBD1; clone_size: few; cdr3_aa: CASSFRTGNTGELFF; cdr3_nt: TGTGCCAGCAGCTTTAGGACAGGGAACACCGGGGAGCTGTTTTTT
j_call: TRBJ2-6; v_call: TRBV6-5; d_call: NA; clone_size: NA; cdr3_aa: CASSYSASSGANVLTF; cdr3_nt: TGTGCCAGCAGTTACTCAGCAAGCTCTGGGGCCAACGTCCTGACTTTC
j_call: TRBJ2-5; v_call: TRBV27; d_call: TRBD1; clone_size: NA; cdr3_aa: CASSPDRVSAQYF; cdr3_nt: TGTGCCAGCAGCCCGGACAGGGTCTCGGCCCAGTACTTC
j_call: TRBJ2-7; v_call: TRBV20-1; d_call: NA; clone_size: NA; cdr3_aa: CSAPTGPNSYEQYF; cdr3_nt: TGCAGTGCTCCGACCGGCCCCAATTCCTACGAGCAGTACTTC
j_call: TRBJ1-4; v_call: TRBV4-3; d_call: NA; clone_size: few; cdr3_aa: CASSQSSFADSFEKLFF; cdr3_nt: TGCGCCAGCAGCCAATCTTCGTTCGCGGACTCTTTCGAAAAACTGTTTTTT
j_call: TRBJ2-7; v_call: TRBV14; d_call: NA; clone_size: NA; cdr3_aa: CASSLLLGNEQYF; cdr3_nt: TGTGCCAGCAGCCTATTACTAGGAAACGAGCAGTACTTC
j_call: TRBJ2-5; v_call: TRBV5-5; d_call: TRBD2; clone_size: NA; cdr3_aa: CASSSQRGFPETQYF; cdr3_nt: TGTGCCAGCAGTTCGCAGCGGGGGTTTCCAGAGACCCAGTACTTC
j_call: TRBJ2-1; v_call: TRBV7-2; d_call: TRBD2; clone_size: NA; cdr3_aa: CASSLLGSGGLSNEQFF; cdr3_nt: TGTGCCAGCAGCTTATTGGGGTCGGGGGGGCTGTCCAATGAGCAGTTCTTC
j_call: TRBJ2-3; v_call: TRBV5-6; d_call: NA; clone_size: few; cdr3_aa: CASSLYRYPDTQYF; cdr3_nt: TGTGCCAGCAGCTTGTATAGGTATCCAGATACGCAGTATTTT
j_call: TRBJ2-1; v_call: TRBV4-1; d_call: NA; clone_size: NA; cdr3_aa: CASSQELGTLSSYNEQFF; cdr3_nt: TGCGCCAGCAGCCAAGAGCTGGGCACCTTGAGCTCCTACAATGAGCAGTTCTTC
j_call: TRBJ2-1; v_call: TRBV4-3; d_call: TRBD2; clone_size: NA; cdr3_aa: CASSQGRAAGGLLDEQFF; cdr3_nt: TGCGCCAGCAGCCAAGGTCGGGCAGCGGGGGGGCTCCTGGATGAGCAGTTCTTC
j_call: TRBJ2-3; v_call: TRBV11-2; d_call: TRBD2; clone_size: NA; cdr3_aa: CASREPSGGPGDTQYF; cdr3_nt: TGTGCGAGCAGGGAGCCTAGCGGGGGTCCGGGGGATACGCAGTATTTT
j_call: TRBJ2-3; v_call: TRBV7-9; d_call: TRBD2; clone_size: NA; cdr3_aa: CASSLLAGGPDTQYF; cdr3_nt: TGTGCCAGCAGCTTACTGGCGGGGGGGCCAGATACGCAGTATTTT
j_call: TRBJ2-7; v_call: TRBV11-3; d_call: NA; clone_size: NA; cdr3_aa: CASSSPAGSSYEQYF; cdr3_nt: TGTGCCAGCAGCTCCCCAGCGGGTTCCTCCTACGAGCAGTACTTC
j_call: TRBJ2-1; v_call: TRBV28; d_call: TRBD2; clone_size: NA; cdr3_aa: CASSSGGSLINEQFF; cdr3_nt: TGTGCCAGCAGTTCGGGGGGGTCGTTAATCAATGAGCAGTTCTTC
j_call: TRBJ1-6; v_call: TRBV20-1; d_call: NA; clone_size: NA; cdr3_aa: CSARSQSSYNSPLHF; cdr3_nt: TGCAGTGCTAGATCTCAGAGCTCCTATAATTCACCCCTCCACTTT
j_call: TRBJ1-6; v_call: TRBV27; d_call: TRBD1; clone_size: NA; cdr3_aa: CASSASTGVMNSPLHF; cdr3_nt: TGTGCCAGCAGTGCCTCGACAGGGGTAATGAATTCACCCCTCCACTTT
j_call: TRBJ1-2; v_call: TRBV4-3; d_call: NA; clone_size: NA; cdr3_aa: CASSQDQGDYGYTF; cdr3_nt: TGCGCCAGCAGCCAAGATCAGGGTGACTATGGCTACACCTTC
j_call: TRBJ2-2; v_call: TRBV20-1; d_call: TRBD1; clone_size: NA; cdr3_aa: CSARDQGAYTGELFF; cdr3_nt: TGCAGTGCTAGAGATCAGGGGGCCTACACCGGGGAGCTGTTTTTT